Given below is one TCR beta chain in context. V lost 5 bases, J lost 12 bases, and 17 bases lay in between. The CDR3 has 12 residues. Germline V lookup: CDR1 SGHTA, CDR2 FQGNSA. The data originate from a study of blood T cell repertoires in COVID-19. Study details: COVID-19 samples, acute and convalescent, were from the United States, Italy and Spain.

In the source study's methods: The assay estimated nucleated cells by amplifying reference gene primers. TCRdb keeps only in-frame clones here, not all; method: immunoSEQ multiplex PCR. V and J calls and clone size are as listed in that table; D and trimming were resolved from the DNA. The sample lists approximately 180,000 clones, approximately 79% seen once, with more than 25% in the top ten. The source is an older woman with acute or convalescent COVID-19. What was sequenced was peripheral blood. The chain combines TRBV7-2 with TRBJ2-7, with a tentative D call TRBD2 (6 bases). CDR3 nucleotides: TGTGCCAGCAGCCCCTCCGGGGGAAGGATGTACTTC. It specifies CASSPSGGRMYF.